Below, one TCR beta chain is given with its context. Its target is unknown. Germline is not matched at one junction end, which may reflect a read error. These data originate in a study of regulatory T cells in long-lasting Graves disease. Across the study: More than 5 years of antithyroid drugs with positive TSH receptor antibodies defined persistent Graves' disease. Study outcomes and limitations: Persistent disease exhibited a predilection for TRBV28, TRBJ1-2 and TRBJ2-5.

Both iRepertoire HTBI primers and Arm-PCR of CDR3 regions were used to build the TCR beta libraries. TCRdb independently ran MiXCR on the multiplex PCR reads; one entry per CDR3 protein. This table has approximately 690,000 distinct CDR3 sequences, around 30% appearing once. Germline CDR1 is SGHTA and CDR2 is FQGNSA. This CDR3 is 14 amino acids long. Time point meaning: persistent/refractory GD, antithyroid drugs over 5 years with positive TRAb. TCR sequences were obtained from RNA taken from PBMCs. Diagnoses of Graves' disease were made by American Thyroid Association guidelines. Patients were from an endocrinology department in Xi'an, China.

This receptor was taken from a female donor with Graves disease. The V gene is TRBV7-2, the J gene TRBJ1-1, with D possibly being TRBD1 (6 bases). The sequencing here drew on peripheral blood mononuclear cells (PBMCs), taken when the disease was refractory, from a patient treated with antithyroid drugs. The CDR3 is CVSSLVMGAPEAFF. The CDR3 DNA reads TGTGTCAGCAGCTTAGTTATGGGGGCTCCCGAAGCTTTCTTT.